This TCR beta chain was sequenced in a study of blood T cell repertoires in COVID-19. Across the study: In each case, the material was cDNA or gDNA derived from T cells, B-cell-depleted T cells, or PBMCs.

The CDR3 loop spans 13 amino acids. V dropped 0 bases and J dropped 5 bases, with 6 bases sitting between them. CDR1 is SGHDT and CDR2 is YYEEEE in the germline V gene. Some clones are missing from TCRdb's copy, which holds only in-frame ones; the method was immunoSEQ multiplex PCR. The profile shows 400,000 to 450,000 clones, 88% of them singletons. The source is a woman aged 50 to 60 with COVID-19, enrolled during active disease. Sequences were obtained from peripheral blood. The genes are TRBV5-6 and TRBJ2-1, with no clear D. The CDR3 loop reads CASSLGGDNEQFF. CDR3 in DNA: TGTGCCAGCAGCTTGGGCGGAGACAATGAGCAGTTCTTC.